What follows are 22 T cell receptor beta chains derived from one specimen sequenced in a study of cytomegalovirus exposure and HLA in healthy donors. 60 Vbeta and 13 Jbeta primers were used in PCR. Measured with immunoSEQ multiplex PCR; TCRdb has only the in-frame clones, and not every one. The repertoire holds around 150,000 clones, with 65% to 90% as singletons. What was sequenced was PBMCs. The receptor source for this set is a man aged 50-60 years in good health and CMV-seropositive.

This chain connects TRBV4-2 to TRBJ1-2; no definite D call. This CDR3 comprises 14 residues. The ends were cut back, 0 bases at V and 2 bases at J, with 7 bases in the middle. CDR1 and CDR2 from the germline V gene are LGHNA and YNFKEQ. The CDR3 DNA reads TGTGCCAGCAGCCAAGATCCGGGAAACTATGGCTACACCTTC. It codes for CASSQDPGNYGYTF.

The chain carries TRBV5-3 and TRBJ2-1, with D perhaps matching TRBD1 (7 bases). TRBV5-3 is an ORF, and what it does is uncertain. The V end lost 9 bases, the J end lost 0 bases, and 25 bases lay between the germline ends. The CDR3 runs 18 residues. CDR3: CANAPQSRGESSYNEQFF. The DNA for the CDR3 is TGTGCCAACGCTCCGCAATCCAGGGGGGAGAGCTCCTACAATGAGCAGTTCTTC.

The chain links TRBV11-2 to TRBJ2-2, with TRBD1 as a possible D gene (5 bases). The germline V and J ends were trimmed by 2 bases and 2 bases, with 9 bases remaining between them. The germline V gene has CDR1 SGHAT and CDR2 FQNNGV. The CDR3 has 15 amino acids. CDR3 sequence (DNA): TGTGCCAGCAGCTTAAGACAGATCAACACCGGGGAGCTGTTTTTT. This translates into CASSLRQINTGELFF.

The CDR3 region has the DNA TGTGCCAGCAAGGCGGGGAGCGGGGCATCAGAGACCCAGTACTTC. Amino acids: CASKAGSGASETQYF. The chain carries TRBV9 and TRBJ2-5; 7 bases fit TRBD2. Germline lookup yields CDR1 SGDLS and CDR2 YYNGEE. The CDR3 length is 15 residues. The ends lost 6 bases at V and 4 bases at J; junction bases unmatched: 12. Drawing the rest from reference TRBV9 and TRBJ2-5, the complete variable domain is DSGVTQTPKHLITATGQRVTLRCSPRSGDLSVYWYQQSLDQGLQFLIQYYNGEERAKGNILERFSAQQFPDLHSELNLSSLELGDSALYFCASKAGSGASETQYFGPGTRLLVL.

V gene TRBV5-6 combines with J gene TRBJ2-7, with a tentative D call TRBD1 (6 bases). CDR3 length: 12 residues. Germline values: CDR1 SGHDT, CDR2 YYEEEE. V lost 1 base to trimming and J lost 6 bases, with 8 bases between them. CDR3 DNA: TGTGCCAGCAGCTTGACAGGGTTCGAGCAGTACTTC. Amino acids: CASSLTGFEQYF.

The CDR3 reads CASSDLQGGEKLFF. CDR3 DNA: TGTGCCAGCAGTGACCTACAGGGGGGTGAAAAACTGTTTTTT. The chain recombines TRBV25-1 with TRBJ1-4; the match to TRBD1 covers 8 bases. The ends lost 3 bases at V and 7 bases at J; junction bases unmatched: 4. The CDR3 totals 14 residues. Germline V lookup: CDR1 MGHDK, CDR2 SYGVNS.

The rearrangement joins TRBV10-3 to TRBJ1-5; TRBD1 might be the D (6 bases). CDR3 length: 12 amino acids. Germline V gene data show CDR1 as ENHRY and CDR2 as SYGVKD. V was clipped by 10 bases and J by 3 bases, with 10 bases between them. The CDR3 loop reads CASRDNNQPQHF. DNA of the CDR3: TGTGCCAGCCGGGACAACAATCAGCCCCAGCATTTT.

The rearrangement uses TRBV28 and TRBJ2-1; D is possibly TRBD2 (6 bases). The CDR3 covers 14 residues. The germline CDR1 and CDR2 sequences are MDHEN and SYDVKM. V lost 4 bases and J 7 bases, leaving 14 bases between the germline ends. The DNA for the CDR3 is TGTGCCAGCAGTTCCGCACTGACTAGGAATGAGCAGTTCTTC. Translating it yields CASSSALTRNEQFF.

J is TRBJ2-7 and V is TRBV5-4; 8 bases fit TRBD2. This CDR3 spans 15 amino acids. Germline CDR1 reads SGHNT; CDR2 reads YYREEE (reference sequence). V was clipped by 2 bases and J by 1 base; unmatched bases: 5. The chain's CDR3 is CASSFGGDRSYEQYF. DNA of the CDR3: TGTGCCAGCAGCTTCGGGGGGGACCGTTCCTACGAGCAGTACTTC.

The chain recombines TRBV6-5 with TRBJ2-5, with TRBD2 as a possible D gene (5 bases). The end of the DNA fits TRBJ2-7 better, so the J call may be wrong. This CDR3 is 13 amino acids long. The germline V gene encodes CDR1 MNHEY and CDR2 SVGAGI. The CDR3 coding sequence is TGTGCCAGCAGTTACCCGGGGATCTACGAGCAGTACTTC. This encodes CASSYPGIYEQYF.

This clone was observed once. This sequence joins TRBV5-1 and TRBJ1-3, with TRBD1 matching over 8 bases. The junction had 9 bases not matched to a gene; V was cut back by 0 bases and J by 7 bases. The CDR3 has 16 residues. Looked up from germline, CDR1 is SGHRS and CDR2 is YFSETQ. CDR3 sequence (DNA): TGCGCCAGCAGCTTGGGGCAGGGGGCGAGTAGTAACACCATATATTTT. Residues: CASSLGQGASSNTIYF.

The chain has TRBV7-8 and TRBJ1-1, with 11 bases fitting TRBD1. After removal of 0 bases from V and 4 bases from J, the junction contained 1 base not matched to a gene. The CDR3 sequence is 15 residues long. Germline CDR1 and CDR2: SGHVS and FQNEAQ. CDR3 sequence (DNA): TGTGCCAGCAGCTTAGCCGGGACAGGGGGCACTGAAGCTTTCTTT. This translates into CASSLAGTGGTEAFF.

V usage is TRBV10-3 and J usage is TRBJ1-2, with D uncertain. Trimming shortened V by 10 bases and J by 0 bases, and 6 bases separated the two germline ends. This CDR3 is 11 amino acids long. Germline CDR1 ENHRY, CDR2 SYGVKD. CDR3 protein: CATESNYGYTF. The CDR3 DNA reads TGTGCCACCGAGTCTAACTATGGCTACACCTTC.

V usage is TRBV4-3 and J usage is TRBJ1-2; D unclear. The germline gives CDR1 LGHNA, CDR2 YSLEER. The CDR3 sequence is 14 residues long. V lost 4 bases and J 4 bases, leaving 13 bases between the germline ends. CDR3 sequence: CASSPGAYSYGYTF. CDR3 DNA sequence: TGCGCCAGCAGCCCCGGAGCGTATTCCTATGGCTACACCTTC.

J is TRBJ2-7 and V is TRBV4-3; D not resolved. V lost 0 bases and J lost 0, with 12 bases in between. The CDR3 covers 16 residues. The V gene's germline CDR1 is LGHNA and CDR2 YSLEER. The CDR3, as DNA: TGCGCCAGCAGCCAAGACTTTGGGCAGATCTCCTACGAGCAGTACTTC. Translation: CASSQDFGQISYEQYF.

There are a few counts of this clone. The chain couples TRBV15 to TRBJ2-3, with 9 bases lining up with TRBD2. The germline V gene encodes CDR1 LNHNV and CDR2 YYDKDF (reference sequence). V lost 3 bases, J lost 4 bases, and 5 bases stayed unmatched. This CDR3 region has 15 residues. The CDR3 reads CATSSISGGSDTQYF. The CDR3 DNA reads TGTGCCACCAGCAGTATAAGCGGGGGGTCAGATACGCAGTATTTT.

J is TRBJ1-1 and V is TRBV6-5; 7 nucleotides line up with TRBD1. This CDR3 comprises 13 residues. From germline, CDR1 is MNHEY and CDR2 SVGAGI. The junction had 7 bases not matched to a gene; V was cut back by 7 bases and J by 5 bases. Written as DNA, the CDR3 is TGTGCCAGCAACCGACAGGGATGGACTGAAGCTTTCTTT. It specifies CASNRQGWTEAFF.

V and J are TRBV9 and TRBJ2-2; no firm D call. CDR3 length: 14 residues. Trimming removed 2 bases from V and 4 bases from J, with 9 bases in between. The germline V gene encodes CDR1 SGDLS and CDR2 YYNGEE. As DNA, the CDR3 is TGTGCCAGCAGCGTCTCGTATCCCACCGGGGAGCTGTTTTTT. This sequence encodes CASSVSYPTGELFF.

The rearrangement uses TRBV29-1 and TRBJ2-5; a possible D gene is TRBD2 (5 bases). Germline lookup yields CDR1 SQVTM and CDR2 ANQGSEA. This CDR3 contains 12 residues. Trimming removed 7 bases from V and 5 bases from J, with 14 bases in between. This CDR3 reads CSALDPGETQYF. The DNA of the CDR3 is TGCAGCGCTTTGGACCCGGGGGAGACCCAGTACTTC.

This clone was picked up a small number of times. This chain uses TRBV5-5 with TRBJ2-7; D call uncertain. The CDR3 extends over 16 amino acids. Per germline, CDR1 SGHKS and CDR2 YYEKEE (reference sequence). Between the trimmed V and J ends, which lost 3 bases and 6 bases, there was a span of 22 bases. The CDR3 region is CASSSNPGSPPTEQYF. The CDR3, as DNA: TGTGCCAGCAGCTCGAACCCAGGTTCCCCTCCTACCGAGCAGTACTTC.

Here the CDR3 reads CASSFAGLAGGSTDTQYF. In DNA, the CDR3 is TGTGCCAGCAGCTTTGCGGGACTAGCGGGGGGTAGCACAGATACGCAGTATTTT. The chain carries TRBV7-2 and TRBJ2-3; 15 nucleotides match TRBD2. V was clipped by 3 bases and J by 0 bases; unmatched bases: 4. The CDR3 sequence is 18 residues long. Germline CDR1 reads SGHTA; CDR2 reads FQGNSA.

This chain uses TRBV7-2 with TRBJ2-3, with a tentative D call TRBD1 (5 bases). V dropped 1 base and J dropped 1 base, with 9 bases sitting between them. Germline CDR1 is SGHTA and CDR2 is FQGNSA. This CDR3 region has 15 residues. The CDR3 is CASSLEGFGTDTQYF. Here the CDR3 DNA reads TGTGCCAGCAGCTTAGAGGGGTTTGGCACAGATACGCAGTATTTT.